These T cell receptor beta chains were read from a single sample in a study of cytomegalovirus exposure and HLA in healthy donors. TCRdb's table, derived via immunoSEQ multiplex PCR, lists solely in-frame clones and lacks some. The specimen's table records around 100,000 clones. Sequencing was done on a sample of PBMCs. All receptors come from a man aged 40-50 years in good health and CMV-seropositive. Each CDR3 is given with its conserved first and last residue. The D gene is left open where the match is weak. A row's size may be missing; if present it is once, few, many or a size class.

NA	TRBJ2-5	TRBV29-1	NA	CSATLTSQETQYF	TGCAGCGCCACCTTGACATCCCAAGAGACCCAGTACTTC
NA	TRBJ2-2	TRBV27	TRBD2	CASSLGLPGGGPTGELFF	TGTGCCAGCAGTTTAGGGCTCCCTGGGGGAGGGCCCACCGGGGAGCTGTTTTTT
NA	TRBJ2-3	TRBV9	TRBD1	CASSSYRGQDTQYF	TGTGCCAGCAGCTCCTACAGGGGGCAAGATACGCAGTATTTT
NA	TRBJ2-2	TRBV5-1	TRBD2	CASSLLAGGGTGELFF	TGCGCCAGCAGCTTGTTAGCGGGAGGAGGAACCGGGGAGCTGTTTTTT
NA	TRBJ2-7	TRBV18	TRBD1	CASSPPGTGVYEQYF	TGTGCCAGCTCGCCGCCGGGGACAGGTGTCTACGAGCAGTACTTC
NA	TRBJ2-3	TRBV6-5	NA	CASRPNRVPRYTQYF	TGTGCCAGCAGGCCTAACAGGGTTCCGAGGTATACGCAGTATTTT
NA	TRBJ2-7	TRBV7-9	NA	CASSLTGPRGYEQYF	TGTGCCAGCAGCTTGACAGGTCCAAGAGGCTACGAGCAGTACTTC
NA	TRBJ2-7	TRBV10-1	NA	CASSESSSVAYEQYF	TGCGCCAGCAGTGAGTCGTCTAGCGTAGCCTACGAGCAGTACTTC
NA	TRBJ2-1	TRBV20-1	NA	CSARDRDIQFF	TGCAGTGCTAGAGATCGGGATATCCAGTTCTTC
NA	TRBJ1-5	TRBV2	TRBD1	CASSRGGQGAQPQHF	TGTGCCAGCAGTAGAGGAGGACAGGGAGCTCAGCCCCAGCATTTT
NA	TRBJ2-5	TRBV11-2	NA	CASSRLSETQYF	TGTGCCAGCAGTCGACTGAGCGAGACCCAGTACTTC
NA	TRBJ2-7	TRBV5-1	TRBD2	CASGATGGYEQYF	TGCGCCAGCGGGGCAACGGGGGGCTACGAGCAGTACTTC
NA	TRBJ2-2	TRBV28	TRBD2	CASSTPLAGVGTGELFF	TGTGCCAGCAGTACCCCTCTAGCGGGAGTAGGCACCGGGGAGCTGTTTTTT
NA	TRBJ2-7	TRBV6-1	NA	CASRQYYEQYF	TGTGCCAGCAGACAGTACTACGAGCAGTACTTC
NA	TRBJ2-7	TRBV2	TRBD1	CASTRTGPYEQYF	TGTGCCAGCACCCGGACAGGGCCCTACGAGCAGTACTTC
NA	TRBJ2-7	TRBV4-1	TRBD1	CASSRSGQSGYEQYF	TGCGCCAGCAGTCGATCGGGACAGTCAGGCTACGAGCAGTACTTC
NA	TRBJ2-1	TRBV9	TRBD2	CASSVVGTSGWNNEQFF	TGTGCCAGCAGCGTAGTGGGGACTAGCGGGTGGAACAATGAGCAGTTCTTC
NA	TRBJ1-1	TRBV7-2	NA	CASSFLLAGVTEAFF	TGTGCCAGCAGTTTTCTGCTGGCAGGGGTGACTGAAGCTTTCTTT
NA	TRBJ2-3	TRBV7-3	TRBD2	CASSYGGADTQYF	TGTGCCAGCAGCTACGGGGGGGCAGATACGCAGTATTTT
large	TRBJ1-5	TRBV19	NA	CASSIGAGSNQPQHF	TGTGCCAGTAGTATAGGAGCCGGGAGCAATCAGCCCCAGCATTTT
NA	TRBJ1-1	TRBV30	NA	CAWSGLTPEAFF	TGTGCCTGGAGTGGGTTAACACCTGAAGCTTTCTTT
NA	TRBJ2-5	TRBV7-9	NA	CASSFGDGAQETQYF	TGTGCCAGCAGCTTCGGAGATGGGGCCCAAGAGACCCAGTACTTC
NA	TRBJ1-2	TRBV29-1	TRBD1	CSHLMASATGNYGYTF	TGCAGCCATTTGATGGCGTCCGCGACAGGGAACTATGGCTACACCTTC
NA	TRBJ2-5	TRBV7-3	TRBD2	CASSHGGETQYF	TGTGCCAGCAGCCACGGGGGGGAGACCCAGTACTTC
NA	TRBJ2-3	TRBV28	NA	CASSPGDSVVTDTQYF	TGTGCCAGCAGTCCGGGGGACTCGGTTGTCACAGATACGCAGTATTTT
NA	TRBJ1-5	TRBV29-1	TRBD1	CSALQGIGQPQHF	TGCAGCGCCTTACAGGGGATAGGGCAGCCCCAGCATTTT
NA	TRBJ2-3	TRBV18	TRBD2	CASSPDAGGTDTQYF	TGTGCCAGCTCACCAGATGCGGGGGGCACAGATACGCAGTATTTT
NA	TRBJ2-3	TRBV28	TRBD1	CASRKDRTDTQYF	TGTGCCAGCAGAAAGGACAGGACAGATACGCAGTATTTT
NA	TRBJ2-7	TRBV5-6	NA	CASSLSGTLIYEQYF	TGTGCCAGCAGCTTGTCCGGGACACTCATTTACGAGCAGTACTTC